The T cell receptor beta chain described here comes from a study of regulatory T cells in long-lasting Graves disease (dated by TCRdb to 2020 to 2022). With respect to the entire study: Antithyroid drugs had been taken for less than 3 months by newly diagnosed Graves' disease patients. Peripheral blood TCR sequencing and RNA sequencing compared persistent Graves' disease patients with newly diagnosed Graves' disease patients. The study was registered as a clinical trial and conducted in China. A total of roughly 35 samples underwent TCR sequencing: around 13 from persistent and roughly 20 from newly diagnosed Graves' disease patients. The research as a whole found: Because the primary lesion, thyroid tissue, could not be accessed, the study looked at peripheral blood alone. Compared with newly diagnosed patients, persistent Graves' disease patients had lower TCR Shannon entropy and fewer highly expanded clones, which suggests clonal expansion. Only the TCR beta chain was sequenced and analyzed. Preferential use of TRBV28, TRBJ1-2 and TRBJ2-5 was observed in persistent disease, whereas TRBV20-1 and TRBJ2-1 were favored in newly diagnosed disease. The authors noted that the small sample size was a limitation that may lower accuracy. More public clonotypes were shared among persistent patients (around 3,000) than among newly diagnosed patients (roughly 1,000).

Many counts were recorded for this clonotype. The antigen it recognizes is unknown. No much larger clone exists at a distance of one base, and base qualities are not known. Per the publication, the time point label means: newly diagnosed GD, antithyroid drugs for less than 3 months. For both TCR sequencing and RNA sequencing, RNA was extracted from PBMCs in TRIzol. The diagnosis of Graves' disease was made according to American Thyroid Association guidelines. Recruitment of patients was carried out at an endocrinology department in Xi'an, China. From each patient, approximately 10 milliliters of peripheral blood was collected into an EDTA anticoagulant tube. Ficoll Paque Plus density gradient separation was used to isolate PBMCs, and no further T cell sorting was done. RNA quality was checked with an Agilent 2100 Bioanalyzer and agarose gel, and concentration with a NanoDrop 2000. The method behind the library was multiplex PCR. The sequencer was an Illumina HiSeq 4000. TCR beta libraries were built with iRepertoire HTBI primers and Arm-PCR amplification of CDR3 regions. Gel purification was performed on PCR products prior to sequencing. As for the original processing: Across samples, about 64 TRBV and 13 to 15 TRBJ segments were identified and used for gene usage analysis of CDR3 amino acid clonotypes. Filtered high-quality paired reads were merged into contigs using COPE and FqMerger. BLAST was used to align contigs to the IMGT TRBV, TRBD and TRBJ reference genes, and CDR3 was defined following IMGT. Any clonotype with a frequency above 0.1% was classified as a highly expanded clone. Shannon entropy served as the measure of repertoire diversity, while the Gini coefficient captured V-J evenness. Clonotypes shared by more than one individual were considered public. The raw public reads went through TCRdb reprocessing: fastp at Q25, MiXCR clone calling, in-frame beta chains kept. Every distinct CDR3 protein forms one entry, paired with its most common genes and DNA. In this record, the V and J calls reflect TCRdb's handling and not the investigators' own analysis. In all, the sample holds about 620,000 distinct CDR3 sequences, and roughly 15% of those were seen once. 15% to 20% of the sample rests with the top ten.

V and J lose 5 bases and 7 bases, and a span of 12 bases separates them. Inclusive of the bounding cysteine and phenylalanine, the CDR3 is 13 residues long. Here the CDR3 DNA is all that survives: 39 bases in frame from base 1. The germline V gene supplies CDR1 SGHVS and CDR2 FQNEAQ. The sample was also reused in another study, on T cells in Graves' hyperthyroidism and ophthalmopathy. The second study, in turn, reports: Graves' hyperthyroidism was defined as stable when no progression to ophthalmopathy occurred over 18 months of follow-up. The hyperthyroidism patients were between 18 and 65 years old and newly diagnosed, with a disease duration of less than 2 months. Patients with uncontrolled infections, other autoimmune diseases, pregnancy or lactation were excluded. Diagnoses were established on the basis of clinical symptoms, serum thyroxine and TRAb, thyroid ultrasound, and orbital computed tomography. The first round of RT-PCR for the TCR CDR3 was performed with the HTBI primer set and the Qiagen OneStep RT-PCR kit. Most expanded thyroid clonotypes (frequency above 0.001) were also detected in blood, a finding suggesting that blood repertoires may reflect thyroid immune responses. In cross-validation, a model built on a 13 V-J signature told ophthalmopathy apart from stable hyperthyroidism with approximately 90% sensitivity and roughly 82% specificity, and in testing the same model reached 80%/75%. In validation, the model predicted progression to ophthalmopathy with just under 71% sensitivity and 72.22% specificity, a median of roughly seven months before onset. To identify distinguishing TCR V-J signatures, a discovery cohort of around 100 patients was used, comprising some 43 with Graves' ophthalmopathy and approximately 57 with stable Graves' hyperthyroidism. Prospective prediction of ophthalmopathy was tested in an independent validation cohort consisting of 18 hyperthyroidism patients and approximately 16 patients who later progressed to ophthalmopathy. For training and testing, the 80 to 100 patients in the discovery cohort were randomly divided in a 7:3 ratio. In addition, the study compared T-cell repertoires in thyroid tissue and in blood from over 5 Graves' hyperthyroidism patients. Following sampling, methimazole starting at 30 mg daily was given to hyperthyroidism patients, and high-dose intravenous methylprednisolone was given to ophthalmopathy patients. A second multiplex PCR round built the libraries, followed by size selection and purification. Sequencing of the libraries was done on an Illumina HiSeq2000 using paired-end 100 bp reads. SOAPnuke was used to process the raw data, removing reads that contained adapters or uncalled bases, had a mean Phred below 15, or lacked an exact match to the constant primer or identifier. High-quality paired reads were merged using COPE v1.2.5, and each unique nucleotide sequence was defined as a clonotype. MiTCR v1.1 was used to align the clonotypes against IMGT TRBV, TRBD and TRBJ reference segments. The analysis was restricted to V-J combinations with a frequency above 0.0001, which together covered around 99% of the repertoires. The TCS score was defined as the ratio of F50 (clonal expansion) to E x V (chaos), calculated using BLOSUM62-based TCRdist between CDR3 peptides within each V-J. Welch's t-statistics and random forest reduced 500 to 650 V-J features to 13, which were used in a naive Bayes classifier (R e1071). No statistical method was used to fix the sample size in advance, and group allocation was not hidden from the investigators. TCR Vbeta CDR3 sequencing of 120 to 150 peripheral blood samples (approximately 44 ophthalmopathy, 70 to 85 hyperthyroidism and some 17 progressor patients) is reported in the paper.

The source of this sequence is a young woman with Graves disease. Donor details come from another sample of the same person, matched by shared clones. The source material was peripheral blood mononuclear cells (PBMCs), sampled at new diagnosis, from a patient treated with antithyroid drugs. The V gene is TRBV7-8 and the J gene is TRBJ2-1, with the D gene not clear enough to name. The encoded CDR3 is CASSAQEVNEQFF. The base sequence is TGTGCCAGCAGCGCACAAGAGGTAAATGAGCAGTTCTTC.